This T cell receptor (beta chain) is drawn from a study of T-cell reconstitution after alpha-beta-depleted transplantation in children listed by TCRdb under 2016. Background for the entire study: The study quantitatively tracked T-cell immune reconstitution after TCRalphabeta/CD19-depleted allogeneic hematopoietic cell transplantation in children using TCR repertoire profiling.

Receptors were amplified or captured by PCR. TCRdb lists the instrument as Illumina HiSeq 2500. TCR libraries were prepared with molecular barcoding, using unique molecular identifiers to normalize TCRbeta repertoire quantification. Using fastp trimming at Q25 and MiXCR clonotype assembly, TCRdb reanalyzed the public sequencing data and kept in-frame beta chains. Rows merge per CDR3 protein into single entries with the most common DNA and genes. The sample table shows a few hundred thousand distinct CDR3 sequences, and 9.7% are seen once. Together, the top ten hold around 5.1% of the sample. Via the germline V gene (reference sequence), CDR1 is DFQATT and CDR2 SNEGSKA. V gives up 3 bases and J gives up 5 bases, and the segment between their germline ends measures 14 bases. The CDR3 runs 14 amino acids, cysteine and phenylalanine included. The read is trimmed to its CDR3 DNA, 42 bases read in frame from base 1.

This clonotype was seen repeatedly, ten times or more. No cognate antigen has been identified for it. No qualities accompany the bases; no much larger clone lies one base away. The sequence is built from TRBV20-1 and TRBJ1-5; the D segment could be TRBD1, given 6 matching bases. This specimen consisted of PBMCs from the stem cell graft donor, obtained from the stem cell graft. This TCR derives from a human donor who donated a stem cell graft to a child with SCID. The CDR3 protein is CSASTRGLYQPQHF. In nucleotides, the sequence is TGCAGTGCTAGCACTAGGGGGTTATATCAGCCCCAGCATTTT.